The 28 T cell receptor beta chains in this list originate from one sample, sequenced in a study of OX40 agonist ivuxolimab in advanced cancers. The data were produced by immunoSEQ multiplex PCR, yet TCRdb's version contains in-frame clones alone and is incomplete. This table holds 90,000 to 100,000 clones, approximately 85% found once. Specimen: CD4+ or CD8+ T cells sorted from blood, collected in a trial of the OX40 agonist ivuxolimab. These receptors were taken from an adult with an advanced solid tumor such as melanoma, head and neck, liver or kidney cancer.

CDR3 sequence: CASSSGTSGMMGEQFF. CDR3 nucleotides: TGCGCCAGCAGCTCGGGGACTAGCGGGATGATGGGCGAGCAGTTCTTC. The J gene is TRBJ2-1, the V gene TRBV5-1, with 13 bases matching TRBD2. CDR3 length: 16 residues. The V gene end was trimmed by 3 bases and the J gene end by 10 bases; junction bases not matched to a gene: 10. CDR1 and CDR2 from the germline V gene are SGHRS and YFSETQ.

The rearrangement links TRBV19 to TRBJ2-1, with TRBD2 identical over 7 bases. Germline V gene sequence: CDR1 LNHDA, CDR2 SQIVND (reference sequence). V trimming: 5 bases; J trimming: 4 bases; junction bases outside the gene matches: 5. This CDR3 has 14 residues. CDR3 DNA sequence: TGTGCCAGTAGTGTGCTAGCGGTGTACAATGAGCAGTTCTTC. Translation: CASSVLAVYNEQFF.

This clone has a handful of counts. The V and J genes are TRBV6-1 and TRBJ2-7; TRBD2 is a possible D gene (7 bases). This CDR3 region has 14 residues. V dropped 6 bases and J dropped 2 bases, with 14 bases sitting between them. The germline V gene encodes CDR1 MNHNS and CDR2 SASEGT. The CDR3: CASSPGGRTYEQYF. In DNA form, the CDR3 reads TGTGCCAGCAGCCCGGGGGGCCGGACCTACGAGCAGTACTTC.

J is TRBJ1-2 and V is TRBV11-3; 7 bases agree with TRBD1. The CDR3 totals 14 residues. CDR1 and CDR2 (germline): SGHNT, YENEEA. Trimming at V came to 1 base and at J to 3 bases, leaving 2 bases not matched to a gene. CDR3 sequence (DNA): TGTGCCAGCAGCTTAGGCGGGACAGACTATGGCTACACCTTC. This codes for CASSLGGTDYGYTF.

The chain employs TRBV5-1 and TRBJ2-1, with 11 nucleotides matching TRBD1. Germline V gives CDR1 SGHRS, CDR2 YFSETQ. The CDR3 is made up of 15 amino acids. The ends lost 4 bases at V and 6 bases at J; junction bases unmatched: 6. The CDR3 is CASSLGQGAFNEQFF. CDR3 sequence (DNA): TGCGCCAGCAGCCTAGGACAGGGGGCGTTCAATGAGCAGTTCTTC.

The V gene is TRBV11-2, the J gene TRBJ1-5, with D hard to call. The CDR3 contains 13 residues. The germline V gene encodes CDR1 SGHAT and CDR2 FQNNGV. V was clipped by 5 bases and J by 5 bases, with 10 bases between them. CDR3 nucleotide sequence: TGTGCCAGCAGCCCGAGTTACGATCAGCCCCAGCATTTT. Encoded protein: CASSPSYDQPQHF.

This chain links TRBV28 with TRBJ2-7; no definite D call. CDR3 size: 14 residues. Germline assignment: CDR1 MDHEN and CDR2 SYDVKM. Between the trimmed V and J ends, which lost 5 bases and 6 bases, there was a span of 17 bases. This CDR3 reads CASSPPGPLPEQYF. CDR3 nucleotide sequence: TGTGCCAGCAGTCCCCCCGGGCCCCTCCCCGAGCAGTACTTC.

V is TRBV7-9 and J is TRBJ1-2, with D tentatively TRBD1 (5 bases). The CDR3 extends over 13 amino acids. The V gene lost 5 bases and the J gene lost 4 bases, with 11 bases spanning the gap. Germline V lookup: CDR1 SEHNR, CDR2 FQNEAQ (reference sequence). The CDR3 spells CASSRGPLYGYTF. The CDR3 bases are TGTGCCAGCAGCCGGGGACCGCTCTATGGCTACACCTTC.

This clone was found a few times. The CDR3 reads CASSQTTSYEQYF. As DNA, the CDR3 is TGCGCCAGCAGCCAAACGACGAGCTACGAGCAGTACTTC. The rearrangement joins TRBV4-1 to TRBJ2-7; D is unresolved. V lost 2 bases to trimming and J lost 3 bases, with 8 bases between them. This CDR3 region has 13 residues. Germline CDR1 and CDR2: MGHRA and YSYEKL.

The J gene is TRBJ2-7, the V gene TRBV5-6; D ambiguous. The CDR3 covers 13 residues. Germline CDR1 reads SGHDT; CDR2 reads YYEEEE. The ends were cut back, 4 bases at V and 6 bases at J, with 14 bases in the middle. The CDR3 DNA is TGTGCCAGCAGCCCGGTGGGCATCGCCGAGCAGTACTTC. Amino acid sequence: CASSPVGIAEQYF.

The chain employs TRBV7-2 and TRBJ2-4; D remains ambiguous. Per the germline V gene, CDR1 is SGHTA and CDR2 is FQGNSA. The V and J ends lost 5 bases and 5 bases respectively, with 7 bases between them. There are 12 residues in the CDR3. CDR3 sequence reads: CASSPQENIQYF. DNA for the CDR3: TGTGCCAGCAGCCCCCAGGAAAACATTCAGTACTTC. The whole variable domain, filled in from reference TRBV7-2 and TRBJ2-4, reads GAGVSQSPSNKVTEKGKDVELRCDPISGHTALYWYRQSLGQGLEFLIYFQGNSAPDKSGLPSDRFSAERTGGSVSTLTIQRTQQEDSAVYLCASSPQENIQYFGAGTRLSVL.

The gene calls are TRBV7-2 and TRBJ2-3; the D gene is possibly TRBD2 (6 bases). Germline V gene data show CDR1 as SGHTA and CDR2 as FQGNSA. This CDR3 region has 15 residues. V was pared by 3 bases and J by 3 bases, with 13 bases between. This chain's CDR3 is CASSFGHAGTDTQYF. CDR3 bases: TGTGCCAGCAGCTTCGGTCATGCGGGGACAGATACGCAGTATTTT.

This chain links TRBV7-8 with TRBJ2-7; the match to TRBD2 covers 9 bases. CDR3 length equals 14 residues. The V gene end was trimmed by 3 bases and the J gene end by 6 bases; junction bases not matched to a gene: 6. CDR1 is SGHVS, CDR2 FQNEAQ, per germline. The DNA for the CDR3 is TGTGCCAGCAGCTTGGGTAGCGGGAGAGTCGAGCAGTACTTC. This sequence encodes CASSLGSGRVEQYF.

This chain joins TRBV5-4 and TRBJ2-1, with D tentatively TRBD2 (5 bases). This CDR3 has 11 amino acids. Trimming took off 4 bases at V and 8 bases at J, with 7 bases between the two ends. The germline CDR1 and CDR2 sequences are SGHNT and YYREEE (reference sequence). Here the CDR3 reads CASSGRDEQFF. For the CDR3, the DNA is TGTGCCAGCAGCGGGCGGGATGAGCAGTTCTTC. Full variable domain (remainder filled in from reference TRBV5-4 and TRBJ2-1): ETGVTQSPTHLIKTRGQQVTLRCSSQSGHNTVSWYQQALGQGPQFIFQYYREEENGRGNFPPRFSGLQFPNYSSELNVNALELDDSALYLCASSGRDEQFFGPGTRLTVL.

This chain links TRBV29-1 with TRBJ2-7; D call uncertain. V was trimmed by 0 bases and J by 0 bases, leaving 18 bases between them. The CDR3 is 17 residues long. CDR1 and CDR2 from the germline V gene are SQVTM and ANQGSEA. Here the CDR3 DNA reads TGCAGCGTTGAAGATTGGGCGGTTGGCACGAGCTCCTACGAGCAGTACTTC. Amino acid sequence: CSVEDWAVGTSSYEQYF.

This rearrangement joins TRBV4-2 to TRBJ2-5, with D possibly TRBD1 on 5 matching bases. The J call may not be correct, given that the DNA end is closer to TRBJ2-7. The CDR3 covers 15 residues. CDR1 LGHNA and CDR2 YNFKEQ come from the germline V gene. In nucleotides, the CDR3 is TGTGCCAGCAGCCAAGACCCTGACAGTCCCTACGAGCAGTACTTC. Protein product: CASSQDPDSPYEQYF.

The rearrangement links TRBV6-6 to TRBJ2-7, with 10 nucleotides matching TRBD1. The J segment lost 2 bases and the V segment lost 6 bases, leaving 7 bases of the junction unmatched. CDR3 length: 15 amino acids. Germline assignment: CDR1 MNHNY and CDR2 SVGAGI (reference sequence). The CDR3, as DNA: TGTGCCAGCAGACAAGGACAGGGGGGCGCCTACGAGCAGTACTTC. Protein product: CASRQGQGGAYEQYF.

The V call is TRBV11-3, the J call TRBJ2-2; possible D gene TRBD2, 6 bases. V was clipped by 4 bases and J by 2 bases, with 11 bases between them. Germline V gene lookup returns CDR1 SGHNT and CDR2 YENEEA. The CDR3 length is 15 residues. The CDR3 nucleotides are TGTGCCAGCAGCTCTAGACTAGGTAACACCGGGGAGCTGTTTTTT. It codes for CASSSRLGNTGELFF.

The chain carries TRBV4-1 and TRBJ1-2; possible D gene TRBD1, 6 bases. This CDR3 region has 18 residues. Germline CDR1 reads MGHRA; CDR2 reads YSYEKL. V lost 2 bases and J 7 bases, leaving 26 bases between the germline ends. Here the CDR3 reads CASSQPPGTLIGWGGYTF. DNA for the CDR3: TGCGCCAGCAGCCAACCCCCCGGGACACTCATAGGTTGGGGTGGCTACACCTTC.

The rearrangement joins TRBV11-2 to TRBJ2-7, with 10 bases fitting TRBD1. Germline assignment: CDR1 SGHAT and CDR2 FQNNGV. This CDR3 has 15 residues. V gave up 3 bases and J gave up 2 bases; unmatched junction bases: 4. The CDR3 protein is CASSFAGTGAYEQYF. The CDR3 nucleotides read TGTGCCAGCAGCTTCGCCGGGACAGGGGCCTACGAGCAGTACTTC.

This clone has only a few counts. The chain carries TRBV28 and TRBJ1-3; D gene uncertain. Germline CDR1 reads MDHEN; CDR2 reads SYDVKM. The CDR3 sequence is 12 residues long. V lost 1 base and J lost 2, with 0 bases in between. The CDR3 DNA is TGTGCCAGCAGTTTATCTGGAAACACCATATATTTT. This translates into CASSLSGNTIYF.

The chain uses TRBV9 and TRBJ2-3; perhaps TRBD2 as D (5 bases). The germline V and J ends were trimmed by 0 bases and 0 bases, with 11 bases remaining between them. This CDR3 is built from 16 residues. The germline V gene has CDR1 SGDLS and CDR2 YYNGEE. The CDR3: CASSVESGTSTDTQYF. CDR3 nucleotide sequence: TGTGCCAGCAGCGTAGAAAGCGGAACTAGCACAGATACGCAGTATTTT.

The CDR3 loop reads CASSPRRRGNTGELFF. DNA for the CDR3: TGTGCCAGCAGTCCACGGCGCAGGGGCAACACCGGGGAGCTGTTTTTT. The rearrangement joins TRBV7-9 to TRBJ2-2; D possibly corresponds to TRBD1 (6 bases). Germline-derived CDR1 and CDR2 are SEHNR and FQNEAQ (reference sequence). CDR3 size: 16 residues. The V end was cut by 6 bases, the J end by 2 bases, with 16 bases between.

A few counts support this clone. This rearrangement joins TRBV7-8 to TRBJ2-5; TRBD1 matches 7 bases. The V gene end was trimmed by 2 bases and the J gene end by 1 base; junction bases not matched to a gene: 7. Germline V gene data show CDR1 as SGHVS and CDR2 as FQNEAQ. The CDR3 has 16 amino acids. CDR3 in DNA: TGTGCCAGCAGCTTAAGGGCAGGGGGTGGCCAAGAGACCCAGTACTTC. Translating it yields CASSLRAGGGQETQYF.

V usage is TRBV7-8 and J usage is TRBJ2-7; D tentatively fits TRBD1 or TRBD2 (5 bases each). V dropped 7 bases and J dropped 0 bases, with 13 bases sitting between them. CDR3 length equals 14 residues. Per the germline V gene, CDR1 is SGHVS and CDR2 is FQNEAQ. The CDR3 loop is CASIPGRASYEQYF. CDR3 bases: TGTGCCAGCATCCCGGGACGGGCCTCCTACGAGCAGTACTTC. The full variable domain, completed using reference TRBV7-8 and TRBJ2-7, is GAGVSQSPRYKVAKRGQDVALRCDPISGHVSLFWYQQALGQGPEFLTYFQNEAQLDKSGLPSDRFFAERPEGSVSTLKIQRTQQEDSAVYLCASIPGRASYEQYFGPGTRLTVT.

The genes are TRBV10-3 and TRBJ2-1; 10 nucleotides match TRBD2. Germline V gene lookup returns CDR1 ENHRY and CDR2 SYGVKD. After removal of 4 bases from V and 5 bases from J, the junction contained 2 bases not matched to a gene. The CDR3 has 14 amino acids. The CDR3 is CAISGGTSDNEQFF. CDR3 in DNA: TGTGCCATCAGTGGTGGGACTAGCGACAATGAGCAGTTCTTC.

J is TRBJ2-7 and V is TRBV28, with 7 bases identical to TRBD2. The CDR3 runs to 15 residues. V lost 0 bases and J lost 5; bases outside the gene matches: 7. Looked up from germline, CDR1 is MDHEN and CDR2 is SYDVKM. CDR3 sequence: CASSLWGEGRNEQYF. As DNA, the CDR3 is TGTGCCAGCAGTTTATGGGGGGAGGGGCGGAACGAGCAGTACTTC.

The chain uses TRBV21-1 and TRBJ2-5; TRBD1 is the table's D call and was not checked against the DNA. The end of the DNA is better explained by TRBJ2-7, so the J call may be wrong. TRBV21-1 is shown as a pseudogene. This CDR3 is built from 13 residues. DNA for the CDR3: TGTGCCAGCAGCAAAGTACAGGGGAACGAGCAGTACTTC. As protein: CASSKVQGNEQYF.